The 19 T cell receptor beta chains given below trace back to one sample, sequenced in a study of blood T cell repertoires in COVID-19. Profiling relied on immunoSEQ multiplex PCR, and the TCRdb table lists in-frame clones only, not all of them. Of about 130,000 clones listed, approximately 80% are singletons. The sample comprised PBMCs or T cells enriched from blood (not recorded which). These receptor sequences come from a man aged 45-60 years who had recovered from COVID-19.

The chain has TRBV7-3 and TRBJ2-3, with 10 bases lining up with TRBD2. Germline V CDR1 and CDR2: SGHTA, FQGTGA. J was trimmed by 2 bases and V by 8 bases; bases with no gene match: 4. This CDR3 region has 14 residues. The CDR3 spells CASRTSGATDTQYF. Here the CDR3 DNA reads TGTGCCAGCCGCACTAGCGGGGCCACAGATACGCAGTATTTT.

The CDR3 here is CASSGGTQTLEKLFF. The CDR3 DNA is TGCGCCAGCAGCGGGGGGACGCAGACTTTGGAAAAACTGTTTTTT. The chain recombines TRBV5-1 with TRBJ1-4; a weak D match, TRBD1 (5 bases). Trimming shortened V by 4 bases and J by 8 bases, and 18 bases separated the two germline ends. The CDR3 runs 15 residues. From germline, CDR1 is SGHRS and CDR2 YFSETQ.

This clone was counted between two and nine times. The chain employs TRBV6-2 or TRBV6-3 and TRBJ2-2, with 7 bases aligning to TRBD2. The CDR3 covers 16 residues. V dropped 6 bases and J dropped 5; count of bases not matched to a gene: 12. CDR1 and CDR2 (germline): MNHEY, SVGEGT. The CDR3 bases are TGTGCCAGCAGCCCCGAGGGCGGGGGAAAGACCGGGGAGCTGTTTTTT. Amino acid sequence: CASSPEGGGKTGELFF.

This rearrangement joins TRBV7-2 to TRBJ2-3; D is unclear. The V and J ends lost 8 bases and 4 bases respectively, with 10 bases between them. The CDR3 loop spans 12 amino acids. From germline, CDR1 is SGHTA and CDR2 FQGNSA. Here the CDR3 DNA reads TGTGCCAGCGAGTTGGGCGCAGATACGCAGTATTTT. Translation gives CASELGADTQYF.

This sequence joins TRBV6-4 and TRBJ2-5; 7 bases align to TRBD2. Losses at the gene ends were 10 bases for V and 4 bases for J; bases not matched to a gene: 12. The germline CDR1 and CDR2 sequences are MRHNA and SNTAGT. The CDR3 spans 14 residues. As DNA, the CDR3 is TGTGCCAACATAACGGGGGGTTGGCGAGAGACCCAGTACTTC. Encoded protein: CANITGGWRETQYF.

This rearrangement joins TRBV5-1 to TRBJ1-6; possible D gene TRBD1, 6 bases. The length of the CDR3 is 16 residues. The germline V gene has CDR1 SGHRS and CDR2 YFSETQ. Trimming took off 0 bases at V and 9 bases at J, with 16 bases between the two ends. The chain's CDR3 is CASSLARAGEGSPLHF. CDR3 DNA: TGCGCCAGCAGCTTGGCCAGGGCAGGGGAGGGTTCACCCCTCCACTTT.

This sequence joins TRBV19 and TRBJ1-6; D is unresolved. Trimming pared 2 bases from V and 1 base from J, leaving 6 bases between. This CDR3 spans 15 amino acids. The V gene's germline CDR1 is LNHDA and CDR2 SQIVND (reference sequence). In nucleotides, the CDR3 is TGTGCCAGTAGTATACAGGCTTCCTATAATTCACCCCTCCACTTT. Translated: CASSIQASYNSPLHF.

V and J are TRBV5-5 and TRBJ2-7; D is possibly TRBD1 (6 bases). The CDR3 runs 14 residues. Trimming took off 4 bases at V and 6 bases at J, with 17 bases between the two ends. Germline-derived CDR1 and CDR2 are SGHKS and YYEKEE (reference sequence). The CDR3: CASSRQVGTGEQYF. As DNA, the CDR3 is TGTGCCAGCAGCCGACAGGTCGGGACCGGCGAGCAGTACTTC.

This clone came up a few times. The chain links TRBV2 to TRBJ2-5, with a weak D call TRBD1 (7 bases). Per the germline V gene, CDR1 is SNHLY and CDR2 is FYNNEI. CDR3 length equals 15 residues. Trimming shortened V by 4 bases and J by 1 base, and 13 bases separated the two germline ends. CDR3 in amino acids: CASSAGGLFQETQYF. The CDR3 DNA sequence: TGTGCCAGCAGTGCAGGGGGACTTTTCCAAGAGACCCAGTACTTC. Full variable domain (rest looked up from reference TRBV2 and TRBJ2-5): EPEVTQTPSHQVTQMGQEVILRCVPISNHLYFYWYRQILGQKVEFLVSFYNNEISEKSEIFDDQFSVERPDGSNFTLKIRSTKLEDSAMYFCASSAGGLFQETQYFGPGTRLLVL.

This chain connects TRBV27 to TRBJ1-2, with 7 bases identical to TRBD1. The CDR3 contains 16 residues. The germline CDR1 and CDR2 sequences are MNHEY and SMNVEV (reference sequence). V shed 6 bases and J 3 bases; nucleotides not matched to a gene: 13. The CDR3 spells CASRSFRLTGDYGYTF. In DNA, the CDR3 is TGTGCCAGCAGGAGTTTTAGATTAACAGGGGACTATGGCTACACCTTC.

This clone was found once. The chain employs TRBV5-4 and TRBJ2-2; 9 nucleotides agree with TRBD2. The junction had 10 bases not matched to a gene; V was cut back by 3 bases and J by 4 bases. The CDR3 consists of 17 residues. CDR1 and CDR2 from the germline V gene are SGHNT and YYREEE (reference sequence). The CDR3 DNA follows: TGTGCCAGCAGCTCCTACCGACTAGCGGCGGGCACCGGGGAGCTGTTTTTT. As protein: CASSSYRLAAGTGELFF.

The chain joins TRBV7-8 to TRBJ1-1; D may be TRBD1 (5 bases). The germline gives CDR1 SGHVS, CDR2 FQNEAQ. The CDR3 has 15 residues. V dropped 1 base and J dropped 2 bases, with 11 bases sitting between them. This CDR3 reads CASSLGQGGNTEAFF. Here the CDR3 DNA reads TGTGCCAGCAGCTTAGGGCAGGGAGGTAACACTGAAGCTTTCTTT. The full variable domain, with the rest looked up from reference TRBV7-8 and TRBJ1-1, is GAGVSQSPRYKVAKRGQDVALRCDPISGHVSLFWYQQALGQGPEFLTYFQNEAQLDKSGLPSDRFFAERPEGSVSTLKIQRTQQEDSAVYLCASSLGQGGNTEAFFGQGTRLTVV.

The chain carries TRBV7-8 and TRBJ1-1; D might be TRBD1 (6 bases). Trimming removed 0 bases at V and 4 bases at J, with 24 bases between. This CDR3 contains 19 residues. Germline CDR1 is SGHVS and CDR2 is FQNEAQ. DNA for the CDR3: TGTGCCAGCAGCTTAGCATTCTTCGCGGGGGGCATGGTTGCCACTGAAGCTTTCTTT. This gives the protein CASSLAFFAGGMVATEAFF.

This clone was found a few times. The chain couples TRBV29-1 to TRBJ2-7; tentative D call: TRBD2 (5 bases). From germline, CDR1 is SQVTM and CDR2 ANQGSEA. The CDR3 extends over 11 amino acids. Trimming left V 6 bases short and J 6 bases short, with 12 bases between. The CDR3 reads CSVRGGLEQYF. CDR3 nucleotides: TGCAGCGTACGAGGAGGTCTCGAGCAGTACTTC.

This chain links TRBV28 with TRBJ1-3; D is perhaps TRBD1 (5 bases). CDR1 is MDHEN, CDR2 SYDVKM, per germline. The CDR3 loop spans 17 amino acids. The V gene lost 2 bases and the J gene lost 0 bases, with 14 bases spanning the gap. The CDR3 DNA sequence: TGTGCCAGCAGTTTAATCACAGGTTCACTCTCTGGAAACACCATATATTTT. The encoded protein is CASSLITGSLSGNTIYF.

This clone came up a few times. V and J are TRBV12-3 or TRBV12-4 and TRBJ1-2, with D tentatively TRBD1 (5 bases). This CDR3 has 13 amino acids. V lost 6 bases to trimming and J lost 8 bases, with 16 bases between them. CDR3 amino acids: CASSYQRQQGYTF. CDR3 sequence (DNA): TGTGCCAGCAGCTACCAGAGACAGCAAGGCTACACCTTC.

The V call is TRBV29-1, the J call TRBJ1-2; 12 nucleotides agree with TRBD1. V was clipped by 1 base and J by 6 bases; unmatched bases: 6. Germline CDR1 is SQVTM and CDR2 is ANQGSEA. The CDR3 sequence is 15 residues long. The CDR3 is CSVEVGTGGADGYTF. The CDR3 coding sequence is TGCAGCGTTGAAGTTGGGACAGGGGGCGCGGATGGCTACACCTTC.

CDR3 sequence reads: CASSQDGGQPQHF. The CDR3 coding sequence is TGCGCCAGCAGCCAAGATGGGGGCCAGCCCCAGCATTTT. The rearrangement links TRBV4-3 to TRBJ1-5; TRBD1 is a possible D gene (6 bases). This CDR3 region has 13 residues. Germline assignment: CDR1 LGHNA and CDR2 YSLEER. Between the trimmed V and J ends, which lost 0 bases and 7 bases, there was a span of 7 bases.

The V and J genes are TRBV7-2 and TRBJ2-5; maybe TRBD2 (5 bases). V was pared by 5 bases and J by 0 bases, with 10 bases between. This CDR3 is built from 14 residues. Germline loops: CDR1 SGHTA, CDR2 FQGNSA. The CDR3 DNA is TGTGCCAGCAGCACCTCCGGGAACCAAGAGACCCAGTACTTC. This sequence encodes CASSTSGNQETQYF. Based on the CDR3 plus reference TRBV7-2 and TRBJ2-5, the full variable domain is GAGVSQSPSNKVTEKGKDVELRCDPISGHTALYWYRQSLGQGLEFLIYFQGNSAPDKSGLPSDRFSAERTGGSVSTLTIQRTQQEDSAVYLCASSTSGNQETQYFGPGTRLLVL.